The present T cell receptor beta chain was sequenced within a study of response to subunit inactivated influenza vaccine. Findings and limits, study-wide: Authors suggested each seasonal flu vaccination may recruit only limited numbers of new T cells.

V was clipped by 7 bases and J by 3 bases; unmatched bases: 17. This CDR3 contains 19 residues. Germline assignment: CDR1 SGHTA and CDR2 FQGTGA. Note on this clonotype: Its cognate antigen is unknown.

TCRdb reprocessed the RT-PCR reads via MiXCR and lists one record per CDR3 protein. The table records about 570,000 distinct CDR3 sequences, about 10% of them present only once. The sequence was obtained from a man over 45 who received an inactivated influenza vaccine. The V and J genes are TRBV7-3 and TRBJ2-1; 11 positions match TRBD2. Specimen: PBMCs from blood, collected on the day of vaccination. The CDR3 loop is CASNLVGPGTSGYYNEQFF. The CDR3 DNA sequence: TGTGCCAGCAACCTCGTCGGCCCCGGGACTAGCGGATACTACAATGAGCAGTTCTTC.